Listed below are T cell receptor beta chains from one sample, sequenced in a study of T cell repertoires in cytomegalovirus infection. From the reads, TCRdb called clonotypes with MiXCR, one entry per CDR3 protein. The table lists 650,000 to 900,000 distinct CDR3 sequences, about 33% of them singletons. These receptors have no known antigen. The sequenced sample was cultured CD8+ T cells from PBMCs, obtained from culture after CMV antigen stimulation. These TCRs come from a human donor in good health (CMV status not recorded). Some clones in this sample may be carry-over from other donors' samples. Both conserved end residues are part of each CDR3. D genes are given only for firm matches. Clone size is given for some rows only: seen once, a few or many times, or a class if the clone is expanded.

d_call,clone_size,v_call,j_call,cdr3_aa,cdr3_nt
TRBD1,few,TRBV27,TRBJ1-2,CASSIGQGAVRGYTF,TGTGCCAGCAGTATCGGACAGGGGGCGGTTCGTGGCTACACCTTC
-,-,TRBV5-6,TRBJ2-5,CASWERTYTRETQYF,TGTGCCAGCTGGGAAAGGACGTATACACGAGAGACCCAGTACTTC
-,many,TRBV7-8,TRBJ2-2,CASSPRQGSAGELFF,TGTGCCAGCAGCCCCCGGCAGGGGAGTGCCGGGGAGCTGTTTTTT
-,many,TRBV7-2,TRBJ2-5,CASSLTGIPQETQYF,TGTGCCAGCAGCTTAACCGGGATCCCCCAAGAGACCCAGTACTTC
-,once,TRBV16,TRBJ1-6,CASTLGLIPAPLHF,TGTGCCAGCACCCTAGGACTTATCCCAGCACCCCTCCACTTT
TRBD2,few,TRBV7-3,TRBJ2-2,CASSLPSGGPYTGELFF,TGTGCCAGCAGCCTCCCTAGCGGGGGCCCCTACACCGGGGAGCTGTTTTTT
-,-,TRBV12-3/TRBV12-4,TRBJ1-2,CASSLDILGVGNYGYTF,TGTGCCAGCAGTTTAGATATCCTTGGGGTCGGTAACTATGGCTACACCTTC
TRBD1,-,TRBV5-4,TRBJ1-1,CASTYSPGTGLTEAFF,TGTGCCAGCACCTATAGTCCCGGGACAGGGCTAACTGAAGCTTTCTTT
-,many,TRBV7-2,TRBJ2-3,CASSLAGLAFSTDTQYF,TGTGCCAGCAGCTTAGCGGGGCTAGCTTTCTCCACAGATACGCAGTATTTT
-,few,TRBV6-5,TRBJ1-6,CASSYSTSPLHF,TGTGCCAGCAGTTACTCGACGTCACCCCTCCACTTT
TRBD1,few,TRBV5-4,TRBJ2-2,CATRRERQGVSTGELFF,TGTGCCACCCGCAGGGAGAGACAGGGGGTTTCCACCGGGGAGCTGTTTTTT
-,-,TRBV7-6,TRBJ1-2,CASSYGSGYYTF,TGTGCCAGCAGCTATGGGTCGGGGTACTACACCTTC
-,-,TRBV11-2,TRBJ1-1,CASSLGSGVGAFF,TGTGCCAGCAGCTTAGGCTCAGGGGTTGGAGCTTTCTTT
-,few,TRBV7-9,TRBJ1-1,CASSPNLFPNTEAFF,TGTGCCAGCAGCCCTAACTTGTTCCCGAACACTGAAGCTTTCTTT
-,many,TRBV7-9,TRBJ1-4,CASSLGSYREKLFF,TGTGCCAGCAGCTTAGGGTCATACCGTGAAAAACTGTTTTTT
-,few,TRBV18,TRBJ1-1,CASSPTAWDPNTEAFF,TGTGCCAGCTCACCAACTGCCTGGGACCCGAACACTGAAGCTTTCTTT
-,-,TRBV3-1,TRBJ2-1,CASSQGDGKLYEQFF,TGTGCCAGCAGCCAAGGGGACGGAAAACTCTATGAGCAGTTCTTC
TRBD1,many,TRBV6-5,TRBJ1-6,CASSQQGANSPLHF,TGTGCCAGCAGTCAACAGGGGGCGAATTCACCCCTCCACTTT
-,few,TRBV7-6,TRBJ2-1,CASSDPANEQFF,TGTGCCAGCAGCGATCCCGCCAATGAGCAGTTCTTC
-,-,TRBV25-1,TRBJ2-3,CASSGHLTGHSDTDTQYF,TGTGCCAGCAGTGGCCACTTAACAGGACACTCCGACACAGATACGCAGTATTTT
-,-,TRBV2,TRBJ1-2,CASSGKQLFVDGYTF,TGTGCCAGCAGTGGGAAGCAGCTCTTCGTCGATGGCTACACCTTC
TRBD1,-,TRBV6-1,TRBJ2-5,CASSPSTGGIWETQYF,TGTGCCAGCAGCCCCTCGACAGGGGGCATTTGGGAGACCCAGTACTTC